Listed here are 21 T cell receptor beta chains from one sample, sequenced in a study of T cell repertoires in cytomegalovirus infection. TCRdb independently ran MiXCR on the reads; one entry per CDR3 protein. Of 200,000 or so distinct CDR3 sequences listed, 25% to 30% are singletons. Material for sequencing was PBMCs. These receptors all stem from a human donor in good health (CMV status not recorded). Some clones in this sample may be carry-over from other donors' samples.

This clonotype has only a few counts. CDR3 in amino acids: CSARVTARGTYEQYF. CDR3 bases: TGCAGTGCTAGAGTAACAGCCAGAGGGACCTACGAGCAGTACTTC. The chain employs TRBV20-1 and TRBJ2-7, with a weak D call TRBD2 (5 bases). From germline, CDR1 is DFQATT and CDR2 SNEGSKA (reference sequence). There are 15 residues in the CDR3. V dropped 1 base and J dropped 2 bases, with 15 bases sitting between them.

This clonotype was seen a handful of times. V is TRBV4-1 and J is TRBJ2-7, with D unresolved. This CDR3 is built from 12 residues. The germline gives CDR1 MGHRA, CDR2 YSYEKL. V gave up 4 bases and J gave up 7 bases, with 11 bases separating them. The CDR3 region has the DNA TGCGCCAGCAGCCCGGACGGAATAGAGCAGTACTTC. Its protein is CASSPDGIEQYF.

Here the CDR3 reads CASSPRGVGYTF. The CDR3 DNA reads as TGTGCCAGCTCCCCGCGAGGGGTTGGCTACACCTTC. The J gene is TRBJ1-2, the V gene TRBV7-2, with D possibly being TRBD1 (5 bases). There are 12 residues in the CDR3. CDR1 is SGHTA, CDR2 FQGNSA, per germline. Deletions cut 8 bases from V and 7 bases from J, with 14 bases between.

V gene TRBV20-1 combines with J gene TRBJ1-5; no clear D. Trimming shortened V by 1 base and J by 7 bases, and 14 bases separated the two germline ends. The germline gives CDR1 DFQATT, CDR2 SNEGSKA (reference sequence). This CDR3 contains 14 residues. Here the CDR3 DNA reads TGCAGTGCTAGAGCTGCGGCAGAAAGACAGCCCCAGCATTTT. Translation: CSARAAAERQPQHF.

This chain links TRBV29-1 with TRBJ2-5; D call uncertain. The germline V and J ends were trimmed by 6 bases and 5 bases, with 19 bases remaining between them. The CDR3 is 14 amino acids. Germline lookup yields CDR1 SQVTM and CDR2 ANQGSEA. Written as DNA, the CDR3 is TGCAGCGTCGCTAGGGTATACCCCGGGGAGACCCAGTACTTC. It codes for CSVARVYPGETQYF. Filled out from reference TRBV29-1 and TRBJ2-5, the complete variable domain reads SAVISQKPSRDICQRGTSLTIQCQVDSQVTMMFWYRQQPGQSLTLIATANQGSEATYESGFVIDKFPISRPNLTFSTLTVSNMSPEDSSIYLCSVARVYPGETQYFGPGTRLLVL.

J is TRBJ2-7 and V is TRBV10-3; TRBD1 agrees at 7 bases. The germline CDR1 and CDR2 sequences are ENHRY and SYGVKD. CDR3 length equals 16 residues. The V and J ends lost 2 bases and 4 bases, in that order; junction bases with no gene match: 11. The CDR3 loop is CAISEGQAFVAYEQYF. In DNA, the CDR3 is TGTGCCATCAGTGAGGGACAGGCCTTTGTCGCGTACGAGCAGTACTTC.

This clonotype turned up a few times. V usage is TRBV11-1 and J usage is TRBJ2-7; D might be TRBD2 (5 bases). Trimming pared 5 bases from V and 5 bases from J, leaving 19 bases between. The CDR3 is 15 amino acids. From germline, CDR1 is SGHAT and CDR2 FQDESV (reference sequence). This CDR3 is CASSRPGIGGNEQYF. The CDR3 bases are TGTGCCAGCAGCCGTCCGGGGATCGGTGGCAACGAGCAGTACTTC.

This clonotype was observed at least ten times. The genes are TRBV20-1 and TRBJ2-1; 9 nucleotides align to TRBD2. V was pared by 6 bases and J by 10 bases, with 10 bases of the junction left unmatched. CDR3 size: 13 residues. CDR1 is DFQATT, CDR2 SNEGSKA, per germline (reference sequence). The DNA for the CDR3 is TGCAGTGCACCGGGACTAGCATCCTCAGAGCAGTTCTTC. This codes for CSAPGLASSEQFF.

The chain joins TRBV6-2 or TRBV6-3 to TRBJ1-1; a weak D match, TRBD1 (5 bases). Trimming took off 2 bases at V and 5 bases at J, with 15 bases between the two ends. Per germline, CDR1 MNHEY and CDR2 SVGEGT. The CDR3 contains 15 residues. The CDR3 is CASSYGEGRGTEAFF. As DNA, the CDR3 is TGTGCCAGCAGTTACGGCGAGGGGAGAGGAACTGAAGCTTTCTTT.

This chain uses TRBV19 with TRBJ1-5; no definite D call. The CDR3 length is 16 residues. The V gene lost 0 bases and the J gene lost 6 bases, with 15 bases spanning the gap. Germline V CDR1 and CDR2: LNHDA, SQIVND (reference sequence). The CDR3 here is CASSIEETRHLQPQHF. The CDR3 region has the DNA TGTGCCAGTAGTATAGAGGAGACAAGGCATCTTCAGCCCCAGCATTTT.

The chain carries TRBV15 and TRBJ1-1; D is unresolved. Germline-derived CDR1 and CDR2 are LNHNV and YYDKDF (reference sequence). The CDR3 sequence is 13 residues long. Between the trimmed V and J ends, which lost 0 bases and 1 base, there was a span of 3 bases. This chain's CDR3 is CATSRDPNTEAFF. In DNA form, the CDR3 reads TGTGCCACCAGCAGAGATCCGAACACTGAAGCTTTCTTT.

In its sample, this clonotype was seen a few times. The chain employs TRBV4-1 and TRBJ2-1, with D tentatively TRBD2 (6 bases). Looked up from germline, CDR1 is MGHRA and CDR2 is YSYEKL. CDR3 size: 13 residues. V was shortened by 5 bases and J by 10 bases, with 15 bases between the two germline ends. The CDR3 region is CASSVAERREQFF. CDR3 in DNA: TGCGCCAGCAGCGTAGCGGAGCGGCGCGAGCAGTTCTTC.

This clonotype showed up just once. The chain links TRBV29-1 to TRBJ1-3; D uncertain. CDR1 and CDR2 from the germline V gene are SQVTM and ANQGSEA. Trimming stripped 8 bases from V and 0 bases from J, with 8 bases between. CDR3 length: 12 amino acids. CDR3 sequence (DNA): TGCAGCATACGGATCTCTGGAAACACCATATATTTT. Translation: CSIRISGNTIYF.

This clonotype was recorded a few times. CDR3 DNA: TGTGCCAGCAGCTTCCCGGGACTAAACTATGGCTACACCTTC. Translation: CASSFPGLNYGYTF. The J gene is TRBJ1-2, the V gene TRBV7-2, with a possible D match to TRBD1 (5 bases). The germline V and J ends were trimmed by 3 bases and 2 bases, with 10 bases remaining between them. There are 14 residues in the CDR3. CDR1 is SGHTA and CDR2 is FQGNSA in the germline V gene.

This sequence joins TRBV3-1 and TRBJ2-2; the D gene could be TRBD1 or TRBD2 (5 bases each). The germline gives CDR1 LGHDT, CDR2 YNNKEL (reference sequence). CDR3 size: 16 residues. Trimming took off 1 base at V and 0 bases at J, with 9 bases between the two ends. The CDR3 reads CASSQVGDTNTGELFF. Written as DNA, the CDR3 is TGTGCCAGCAGCCAAGTGGGGGATACGAACACCGGGGAGCTGTTTTTT. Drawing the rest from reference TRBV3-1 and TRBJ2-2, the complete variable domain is DTAVSQTPKYLVTQMGNDKSIKCEQNLGHDTMYWYKQDSKKFLKIMFSYNNKELIINETVPNRFSPKSPDKAHLNLHINSLELGDSAVYFCASSQVGDTNTGELFFGEGSRLTVL.

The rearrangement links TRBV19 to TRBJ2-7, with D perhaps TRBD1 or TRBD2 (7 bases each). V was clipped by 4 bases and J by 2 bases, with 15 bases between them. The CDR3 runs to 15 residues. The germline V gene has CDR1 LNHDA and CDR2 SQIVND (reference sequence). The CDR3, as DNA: TGTGCCAGTAGTACCCAGGGGGGAGGGACCTACGAGCAGTACTTC. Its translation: CASSTQGGGTYEQYF. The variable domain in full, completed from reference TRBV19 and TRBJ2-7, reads DGGITQSPKYLFRKEGQNVTLSCEQNLNHDAMYWYRQDPGQGLRLIYYSQIVNDFQKGDIAEGYSVSREKKESFPLTVTSAQKNPTAFYLCASSTQGGGTYEQYFGPGTRLTVT.

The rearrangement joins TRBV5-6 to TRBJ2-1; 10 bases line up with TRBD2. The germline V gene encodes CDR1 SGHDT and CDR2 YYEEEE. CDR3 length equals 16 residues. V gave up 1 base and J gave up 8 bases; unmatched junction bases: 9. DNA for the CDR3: TGTGCCAGCAGCTTGTTAGGCAGCGGGGGGGCATATGAGCAGTTCTTC. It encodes CASSLLGSGGAYEQFF. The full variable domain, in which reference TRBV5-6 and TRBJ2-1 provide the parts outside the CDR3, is DAGVTQSPTHLIKTRGQQVTLRCSPKSGHDTVSWYQQALGQGPQFIFQYYEEEERQRGNFPDRFSGHQFPNYSSELNVNALLLGDSALYLCASSLLGSGGAYEQFFGPGTRLTVL.

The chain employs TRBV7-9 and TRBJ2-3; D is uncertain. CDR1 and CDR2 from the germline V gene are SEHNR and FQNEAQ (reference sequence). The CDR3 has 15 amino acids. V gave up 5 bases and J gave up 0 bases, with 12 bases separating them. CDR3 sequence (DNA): TGTGCCAGCAGCGCTGCCCAGACTAGCACAGATACGCAGTATTTT. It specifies CASSAAQTSTDTQYF.

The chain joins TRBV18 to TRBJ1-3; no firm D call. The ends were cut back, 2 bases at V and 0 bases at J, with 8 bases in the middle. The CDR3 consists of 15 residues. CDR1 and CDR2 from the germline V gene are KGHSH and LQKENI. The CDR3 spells CASSPTPSSGNTIYF. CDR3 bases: TGTGCCAGCTCACCAACACCCTCCTCTGGAAACACCATATATTTT.

The CDR3 DNA reads as TGTGCCAGCAGTGAAAGGACACGGCCTGGCTACACCTTC. This gives the protein CASSERTRPGYTF. This chain links TRBV2 with TRBJ1-2; a possible D gene is TRBD1 (5 bases). Trimming took off 2 bases at V and 7 bases at J, with 11 bases between the two ends. The CDR3 has 13 residues. CDR1 SNHLY and CDR2 FYNNEI come from the germline V gene.

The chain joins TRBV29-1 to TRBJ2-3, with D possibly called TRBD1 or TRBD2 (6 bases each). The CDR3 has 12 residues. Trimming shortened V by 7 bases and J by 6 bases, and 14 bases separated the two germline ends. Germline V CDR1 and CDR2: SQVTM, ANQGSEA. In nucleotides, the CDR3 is TGCAGCGCTCGAAGGGGGGCGGATACGCAGTATTTT. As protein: CSARRGADTQYF.